These 5 T cell receptor beta chains originate from one sample sequenced in a study of cytomegalovirus exposure and HLA in healthy donors. This PCR relied on a set of 60 Vbeta primers and 13 Jbeta primers. Some clones are missing from TCRdb's copy, which holds only in-frame ones; the method was immunoSEQ multiplex PCR. The sample yields around 150,000 clones, approximately 79% seen once. Sequences were obtained from PBMCs. These receptors were collected from a man aged 35-49 years in good health and CMV-seropositive.

The chain carries TRBV30 and TRBJ2-5, with 9 bases matching TRBD1. With V trimmed by 1 base and J by 5 bases, 14 bases remained unmatched. The germline gives CDR1 GTSNPN, CDR2 SVGIG (reference sequence). The CDR3 is 17 amino acids. DNA of the CDR3: TGTGCCTGGAGTGACGGACAGGGGAGTGGGTCGCTGGAGACCCAGTACTTC. As protein: CAWSDGQGSGSLETQYF. The complete variable domain, with remaining parts taken from reference TRBV30 and TRBJ2-5, reads SQTIHQWPATLVQPVGSPLSLECTVEGTSNPNLYWYRQAAGRGLQLLFYSVGIGQISSEVPQNLSASRPQDRQFILSSKKLLLSDSGFYLCAWSDGQGSGSLETQYFGPGTRLLVL.

The V call is TRBV4-3, the J call TRBJ2-3; a possible D gene is TRBD1 (7 bases). V lost 1 base to trimming and J lost 9 bases, with 17 bases between them. Germline CDR1 is LGHNA and CDR2 is YSLEER. This CDR3 region has 15 residues. Here the CDR3 DNA reads TGCGCCAGCAGCCAAGTTAGCACACCAGGGGGGACGCAGTATTTT. Translation: CASSQVSTPGGTQYF.

The genes are TRBV30 and TRBJ1-4; D call uncertain. This CDR3 has 14 residues. The ends were cut back, 3 bases at V and 3 bases at J, with 11 bases in the middle. The germline CDR1 and CDR2 sequences are GTSNPN and SVGIG (reference sequence). The CDR3 region has the DNA TGTGCCTGGAGAAGGAGGGCGGCTAATGAAAAACTGTTTTTT. Protein product: CAWRRRAANEKLFF.

This clone showed up just once. The gene calls are TRBV7-9 and TRBJ1-2, with unresolved D. Deletions cut 2 bases from V and 3 bases from J, with 13 bases between. The CDR3 extends over 15 amino acids. Germline loops: CDR1 SEHNR, CDR2 FQNEAQ (reference sequence). The CDR3 DNA follows: TGTGCCAGCAGCTTAAGGAACGTCGAGGACTATGGCTACACCTTC. Its protein is CASSLRNVEDYGYTF.

The J gene is TRBJ1-5, the V gene TRBV9; unclear D gene. Per germline, CDR1 SGDLS and CDR2 YYNGEE. Trimming stripped 4 bases from V and 3 bases from J, with 11 bases between. The CDR3 spans 14 residues. The CDR3 protein is CASSPSDFNQPQHF. Written as DNA, the CDR3 is TGTGCCAGCAGCCCCTCTGACTTCAATCAGCCCCAGCATTTT.